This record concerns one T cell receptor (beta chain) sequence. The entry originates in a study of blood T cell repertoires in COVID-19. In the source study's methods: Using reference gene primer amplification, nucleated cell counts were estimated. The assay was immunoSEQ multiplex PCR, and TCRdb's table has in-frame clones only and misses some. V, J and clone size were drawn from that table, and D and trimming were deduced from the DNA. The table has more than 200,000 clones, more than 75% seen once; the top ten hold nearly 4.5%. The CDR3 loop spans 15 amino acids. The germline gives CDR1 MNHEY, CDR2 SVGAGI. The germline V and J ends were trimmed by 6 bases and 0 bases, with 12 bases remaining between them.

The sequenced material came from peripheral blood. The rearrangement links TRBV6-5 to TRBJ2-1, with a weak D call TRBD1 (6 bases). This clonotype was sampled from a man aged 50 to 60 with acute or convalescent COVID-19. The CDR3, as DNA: TGTGCCAGCAGGGGGACAAGTAGCTCCTACAATGAGCAGTTCTTC. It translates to CASRGTSSSYNEQFF.